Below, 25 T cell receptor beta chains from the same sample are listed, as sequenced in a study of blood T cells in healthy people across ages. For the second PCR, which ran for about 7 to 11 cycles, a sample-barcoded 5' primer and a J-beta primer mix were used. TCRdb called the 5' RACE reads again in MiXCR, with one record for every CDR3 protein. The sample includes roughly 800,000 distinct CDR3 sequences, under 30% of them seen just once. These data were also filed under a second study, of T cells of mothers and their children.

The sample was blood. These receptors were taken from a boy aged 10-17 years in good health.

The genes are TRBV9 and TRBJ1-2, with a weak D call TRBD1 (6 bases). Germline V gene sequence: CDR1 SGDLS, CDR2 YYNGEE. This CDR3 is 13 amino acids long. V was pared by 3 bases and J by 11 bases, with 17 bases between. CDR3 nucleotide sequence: TGTGCCAGCAGCGGCGGGGGAGGACAGTCATACACCTTC. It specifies CASSGGGGQSYTF.

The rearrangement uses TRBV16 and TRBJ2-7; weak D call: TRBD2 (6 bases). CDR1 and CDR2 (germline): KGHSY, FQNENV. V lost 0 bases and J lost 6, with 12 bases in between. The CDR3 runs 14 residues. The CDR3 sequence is CASSQSPGSGEQYF. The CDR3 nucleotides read TGTGCCAGCAGCCAATCACCCGGGAGTGGCGAGCAGTACTTC.

For the CDR3, the DNA is TGTGCCAGCAGTTTACAGGCGATTAATGAAAAACTGTTTTTT. This codes for CASSLQAINEKLFF. The chain combines TRBV7-9 with TRBJ1-4; possible D gene TRBD1, 5 bases. This CDR3 region has 14 residues. V lost 6 bases, J lost 4 bases, and 12 bases lay in between. The V gene's germline CDR1 is SEHNR and CDR2 FQNEAQ (reference sequence).

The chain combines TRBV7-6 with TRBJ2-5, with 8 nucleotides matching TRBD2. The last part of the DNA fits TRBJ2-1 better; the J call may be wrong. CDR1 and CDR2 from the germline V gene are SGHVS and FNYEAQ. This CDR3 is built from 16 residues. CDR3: CASSPKSGGPDNEQFF. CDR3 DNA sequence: TGTGCCAGCAGTCCAAAGAGCGGGGGTCCCGACAATGAGCAGTTCTTC.

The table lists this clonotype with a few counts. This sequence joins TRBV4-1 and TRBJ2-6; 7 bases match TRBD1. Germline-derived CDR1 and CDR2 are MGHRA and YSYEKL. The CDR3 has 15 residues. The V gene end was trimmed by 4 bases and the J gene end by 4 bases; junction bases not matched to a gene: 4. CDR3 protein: CASSLTGLGANVLTF. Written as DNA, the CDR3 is TGCGCCAGCAGCCTGACAGGGTTGGGGGCCAACGTCCTGACTTTC.

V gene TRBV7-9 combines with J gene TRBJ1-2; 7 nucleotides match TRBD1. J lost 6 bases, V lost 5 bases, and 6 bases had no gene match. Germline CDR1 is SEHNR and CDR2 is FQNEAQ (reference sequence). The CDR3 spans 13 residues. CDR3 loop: CASSATGEHGYTF. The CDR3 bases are TGTGCCAGCAGCGCCACAGGGGAACATGGCTACACCTTC.

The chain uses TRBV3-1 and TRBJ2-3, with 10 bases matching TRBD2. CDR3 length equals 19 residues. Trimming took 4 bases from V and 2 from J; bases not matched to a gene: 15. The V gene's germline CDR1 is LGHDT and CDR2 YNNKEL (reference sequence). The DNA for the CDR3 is TGTGCCAGCAGCCCCGATTCTCTAGCGGGAGATTCGAACACAGATACGCAGTATTTT. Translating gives CASSPDSLAGDSNTDTQYF.

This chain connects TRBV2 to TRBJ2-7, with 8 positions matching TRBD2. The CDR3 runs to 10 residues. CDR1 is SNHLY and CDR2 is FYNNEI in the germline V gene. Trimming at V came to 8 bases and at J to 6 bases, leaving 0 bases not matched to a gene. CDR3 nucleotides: TGTGCCAGCCGGGAGGGCGAGCAGTACTTC. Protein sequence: CASREGEQYF.

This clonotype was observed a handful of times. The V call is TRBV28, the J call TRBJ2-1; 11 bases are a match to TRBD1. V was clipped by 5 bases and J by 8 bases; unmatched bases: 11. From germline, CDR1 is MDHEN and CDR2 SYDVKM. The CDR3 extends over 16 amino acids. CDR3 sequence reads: CASSIMDRGLNDEQFF. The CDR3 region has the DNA TGTGCCAGCAGTATCATGGACAGGGGGCTTAACGATGAGCAGTTCTTC. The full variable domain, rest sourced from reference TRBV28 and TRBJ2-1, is DVKVTQSSRYLVKRTGEKVFLECVQDMDHENMFWYRQDPGLGLRLIYFSYDVKMKEKGDIPEGYSVSREKKERFSLILESASTNQTSMYLCASSIMDRGLNDEQFFGPGTRLTVL.

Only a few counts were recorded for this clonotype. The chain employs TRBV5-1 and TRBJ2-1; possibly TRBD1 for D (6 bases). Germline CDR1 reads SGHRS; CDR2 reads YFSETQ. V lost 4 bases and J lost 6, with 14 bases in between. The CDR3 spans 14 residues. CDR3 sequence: CASSPIGQTNEQFF. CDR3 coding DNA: TGCGCCAGCAGCCCGATCGGACAGACCAATGAGCAGTTCTTC.

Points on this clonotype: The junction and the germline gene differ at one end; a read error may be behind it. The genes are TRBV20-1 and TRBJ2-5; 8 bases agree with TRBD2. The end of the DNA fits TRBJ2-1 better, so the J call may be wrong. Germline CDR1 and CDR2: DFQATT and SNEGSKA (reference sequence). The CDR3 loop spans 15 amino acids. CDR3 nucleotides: TGCAGTACTAGGAGTGCTGCGGGGGGTCGCCATGAGCAGTTCTTC. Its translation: CSTRSAAGGRHEQFF.

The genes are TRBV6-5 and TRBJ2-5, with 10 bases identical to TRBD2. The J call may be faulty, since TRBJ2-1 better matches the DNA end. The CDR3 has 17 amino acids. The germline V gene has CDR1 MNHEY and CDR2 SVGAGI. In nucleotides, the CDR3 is TGTGCCAGCAGTTACACCCGGGCTAGCGGGGGTGGCAATGAGCAGTTCTTC. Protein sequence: CASSYTRASGGGNEQFF.

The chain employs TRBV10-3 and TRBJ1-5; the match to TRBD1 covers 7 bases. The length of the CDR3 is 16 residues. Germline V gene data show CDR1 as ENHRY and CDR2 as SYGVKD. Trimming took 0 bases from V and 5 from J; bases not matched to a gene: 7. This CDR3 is CAISESLTGRHQPQHF. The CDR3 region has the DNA TGTGCCATCAGTGAGTCTCTGACAGGGCGACATCAGCCCCAGCATTTT.

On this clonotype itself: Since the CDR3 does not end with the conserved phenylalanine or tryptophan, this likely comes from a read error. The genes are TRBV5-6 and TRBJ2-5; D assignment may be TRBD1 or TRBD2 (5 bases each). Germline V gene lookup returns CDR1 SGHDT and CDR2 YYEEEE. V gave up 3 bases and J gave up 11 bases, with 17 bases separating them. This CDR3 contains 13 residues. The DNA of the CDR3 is TGTGCCAGCAGCTCCCCTGTTGGGGGAGAGCAGTACGTC. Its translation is CASSSPVGGEQYV.

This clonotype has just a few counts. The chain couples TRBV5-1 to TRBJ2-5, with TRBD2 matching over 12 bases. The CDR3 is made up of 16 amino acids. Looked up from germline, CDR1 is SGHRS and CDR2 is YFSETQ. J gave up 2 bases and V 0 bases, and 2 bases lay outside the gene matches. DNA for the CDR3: TGCGCCAGCAGCTTGGGACTAGCGGGGGAACAAGAGACCCAGTACTTC. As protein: CASSLGLAGEQETQYF.

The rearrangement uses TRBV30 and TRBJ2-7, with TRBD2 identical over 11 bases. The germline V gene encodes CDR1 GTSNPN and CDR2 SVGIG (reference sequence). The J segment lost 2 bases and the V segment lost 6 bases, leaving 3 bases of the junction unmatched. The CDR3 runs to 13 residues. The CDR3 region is CACLAGGAYEQYF. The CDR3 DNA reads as TGTGCCTGCTTAGCGGGGGGGGCCTACGAGCAGTACTTC.

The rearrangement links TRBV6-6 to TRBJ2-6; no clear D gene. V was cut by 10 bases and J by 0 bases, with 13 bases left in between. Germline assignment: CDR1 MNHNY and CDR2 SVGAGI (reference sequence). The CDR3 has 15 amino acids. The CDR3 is CATRTESSGANVLTF. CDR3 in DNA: TGTGCCACCAGGACGGAGAGCTCTGGGGCCAACGTCCTGACTTTC.

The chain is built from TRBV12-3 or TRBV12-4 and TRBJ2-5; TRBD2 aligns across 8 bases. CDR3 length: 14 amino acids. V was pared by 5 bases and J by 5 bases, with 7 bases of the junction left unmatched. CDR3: CASSTGTSRETQYF. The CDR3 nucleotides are TGTGCCAGCAGTACGGGGACTAGTAGGGAGACCCAGTACTTC.

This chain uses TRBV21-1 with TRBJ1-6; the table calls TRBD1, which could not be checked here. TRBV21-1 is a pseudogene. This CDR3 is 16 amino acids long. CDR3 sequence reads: CASSKDYWGFNSPLHF. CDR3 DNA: TGTGCCAGCAGCAAAGATTATTGGGGGTTTAATTCACCCCTCCACTTT.

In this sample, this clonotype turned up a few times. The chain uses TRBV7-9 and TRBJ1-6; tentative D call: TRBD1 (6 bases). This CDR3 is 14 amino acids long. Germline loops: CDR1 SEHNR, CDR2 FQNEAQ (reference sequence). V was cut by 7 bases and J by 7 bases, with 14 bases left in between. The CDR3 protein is CASNPQGTNSPLHF. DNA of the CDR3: TGTGCCAGCAACCCACAAGGGACAAATTCACCCCTCCACTTT.

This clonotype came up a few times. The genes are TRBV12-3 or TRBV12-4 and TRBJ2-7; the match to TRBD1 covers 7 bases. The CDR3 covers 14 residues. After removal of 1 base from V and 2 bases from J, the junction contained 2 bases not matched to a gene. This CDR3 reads CASSLEQGTYEQYF. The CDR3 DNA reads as TGTGCCAGCAGTTTAGAACAGGGGACCTACGAGCAGTACTTC.

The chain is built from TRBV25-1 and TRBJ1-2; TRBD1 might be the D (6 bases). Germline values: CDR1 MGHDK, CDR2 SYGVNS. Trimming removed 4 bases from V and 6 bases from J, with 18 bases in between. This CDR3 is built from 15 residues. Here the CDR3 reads CASSATPSGDDGYTF. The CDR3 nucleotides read TGTGCCAGCAGTGCAACACCTTCAGGGGACGATGGCTACACCTTC.

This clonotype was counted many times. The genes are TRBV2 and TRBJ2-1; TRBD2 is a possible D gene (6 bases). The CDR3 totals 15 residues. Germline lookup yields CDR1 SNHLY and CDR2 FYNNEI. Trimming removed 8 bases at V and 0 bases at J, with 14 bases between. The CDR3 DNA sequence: TGTGCCAGCCTCTTGACTAGTCCCTCCTACAATGAGCAGTTCTTC. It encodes CASLLTSPSYNEQFF.

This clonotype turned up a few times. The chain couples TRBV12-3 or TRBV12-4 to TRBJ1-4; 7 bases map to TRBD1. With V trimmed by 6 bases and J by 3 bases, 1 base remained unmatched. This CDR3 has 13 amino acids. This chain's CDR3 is CASRTGANEKLFF. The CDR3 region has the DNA TGTGCCAGCAGAACAGGGGCTAATGAAAAACTGTTTTTT.

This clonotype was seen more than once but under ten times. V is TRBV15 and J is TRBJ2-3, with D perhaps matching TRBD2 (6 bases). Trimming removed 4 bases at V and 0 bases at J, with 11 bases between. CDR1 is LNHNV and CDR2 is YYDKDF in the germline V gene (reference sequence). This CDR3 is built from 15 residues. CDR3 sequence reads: CATSISGSSTDTQYF. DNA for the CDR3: TGTGCCACCAGCATAAGCGGGTCCAGCACAGATACGCAGTATTTT.